This T cell receptor beta chain stems from a study of blood T cell repertoires in COVID-19. About the study: COVID-19 samples, acute and convalescent, were from the United States, Italy and Spain. From T cells, B-cell-depleted T cells, or PBMCs came the material, which was cDNA or gDNA.

After removal of 11 bases from V and 2 bases from J, the junction contained 16 bases not matched to a gene. Germline V lookup: CDR1 LNHDA, CDR2 SQIVND (reference sequence). CDR3 length equals 16 residues. As processed by the authors: Reference gene primer amplification yielded estimated nucleated cell counts. Method: immunoSEQ multiplex PCR; TCRdb's copy keeps in-frame clones and lacks some. Clone size and the V and J calls come from that table; the DNA yielded D and trimming. The sample consists of approximately 170,000 clones, under 90% of them appearing once. The rearrangement links TRBV19 to TRBJ1-1; 8 bases are a match to TRBD1. The sequenced material came from peripheral blood. The sequence came from an elderly woman with active or convalescent COVID-19. CDR3 residues: CAGNRNPRGPNTEAFF. The CDR3 DNA reads TGTGCCGGCAATCGTAACCCCAGGGGGCCCAACACTGAAGCTTTCTTT.